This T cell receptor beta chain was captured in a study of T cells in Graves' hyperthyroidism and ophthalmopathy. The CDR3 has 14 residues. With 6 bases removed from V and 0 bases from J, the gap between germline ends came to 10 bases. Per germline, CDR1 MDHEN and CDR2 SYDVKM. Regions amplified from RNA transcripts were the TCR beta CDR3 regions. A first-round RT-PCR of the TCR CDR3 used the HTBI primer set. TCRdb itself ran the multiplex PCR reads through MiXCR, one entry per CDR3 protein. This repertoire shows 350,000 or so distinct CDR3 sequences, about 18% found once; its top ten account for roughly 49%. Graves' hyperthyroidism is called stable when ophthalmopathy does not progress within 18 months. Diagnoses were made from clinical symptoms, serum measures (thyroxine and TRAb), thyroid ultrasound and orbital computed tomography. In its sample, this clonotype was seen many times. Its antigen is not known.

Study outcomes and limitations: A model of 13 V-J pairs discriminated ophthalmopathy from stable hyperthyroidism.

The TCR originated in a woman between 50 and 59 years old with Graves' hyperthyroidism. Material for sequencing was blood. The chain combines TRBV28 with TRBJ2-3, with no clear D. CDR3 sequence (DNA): TGTGCCAGCAGCAGCGACTCTAGCACAGATACGCAGTATTTT. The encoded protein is CASSSDSSTDTQYF.